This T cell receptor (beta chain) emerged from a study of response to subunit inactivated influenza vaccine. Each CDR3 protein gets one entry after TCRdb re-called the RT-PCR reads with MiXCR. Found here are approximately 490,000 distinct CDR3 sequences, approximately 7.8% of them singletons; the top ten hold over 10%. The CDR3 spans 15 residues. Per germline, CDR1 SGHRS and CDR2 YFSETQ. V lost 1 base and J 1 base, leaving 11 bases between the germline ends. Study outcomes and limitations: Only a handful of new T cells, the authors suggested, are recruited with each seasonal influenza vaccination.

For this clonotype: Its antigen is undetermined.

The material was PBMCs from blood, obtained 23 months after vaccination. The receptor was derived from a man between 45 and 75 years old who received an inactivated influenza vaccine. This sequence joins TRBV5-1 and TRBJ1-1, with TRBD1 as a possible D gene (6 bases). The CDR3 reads CASSLMAGANTEAFF. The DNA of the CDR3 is TGCGCCAGCAGCTTGATGGCAGGGGCGAACACTGAAGCTTTCTTT.